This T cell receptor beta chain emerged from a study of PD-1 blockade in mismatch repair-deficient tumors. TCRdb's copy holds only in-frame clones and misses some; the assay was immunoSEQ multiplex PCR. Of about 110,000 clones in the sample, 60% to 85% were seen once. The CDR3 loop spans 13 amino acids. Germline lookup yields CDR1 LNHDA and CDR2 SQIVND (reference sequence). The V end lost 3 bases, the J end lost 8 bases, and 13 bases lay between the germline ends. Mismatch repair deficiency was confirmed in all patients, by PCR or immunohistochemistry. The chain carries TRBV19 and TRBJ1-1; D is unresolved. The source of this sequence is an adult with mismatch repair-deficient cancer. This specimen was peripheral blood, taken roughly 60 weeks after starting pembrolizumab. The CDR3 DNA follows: TGTGCCAGTAGTATTAGGGTCGGAGGGGAAGCTTTCTTT. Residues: CASSIRVGGEAFF.